This T cell receptor beta chain was retrieved from a study of cytomegalovirus exposure and HLA in healthy donors. In regard to this clone: Its antigen is currently unknown.

Findings and limits, study-wide: Whilst most TCR sequences proved rare, a subset of public TCRs occurred across many donors. HLA allele associations emerged for fewer than 20,000 TCR beta sequences in a later analysis, at 0.05 false discovery rate. Links to common viral pathogens appeared, in a later analysis, for several of the most significant clusters.

The PCR employed 60 Vbeta primers together with 13 Jbeta primers. The data were produced by immunoSEQ multiplex PCR, yet TCRdb's version contains in-frame clones alone and is incomplete. The sample lists 150,000 or so clones, 80% occurring once. This CDR3 comprises 17 residues. J was trimmed by 3 bases and V by 4 bases; bases with no gene match: 8. CDR1 is SNHLY, CDR2 FYNNEI, per germline. J is TRBJ2-7 and V is TRBV2; 14 bases line up with TRBD2. The sample consisted of PBMCs. The receptor was derived from a woman aged 40 to 50 in good health and CMV-seropositive. The CDR3, as DNA: TGTGCCAGCAGTGTAGGATCAGGGACTAGCGGGAGCTACGAGCAGTACTTC. This translates into CASSVGSGTSGSYEQYF. Full variable domain (rest looked up from reference TRBV2 and TRBJ2-7): EPEVTQTPSHQVTQMGQEVILRCVPISNHLYFYWYRQILGQKVEFLVSFYNNEISEKSEIFDDQFSVERPDGSNFTLKIRSTKLEDSAMYFCASSVGSGTSGSYEQYFGPGTRLTVT.